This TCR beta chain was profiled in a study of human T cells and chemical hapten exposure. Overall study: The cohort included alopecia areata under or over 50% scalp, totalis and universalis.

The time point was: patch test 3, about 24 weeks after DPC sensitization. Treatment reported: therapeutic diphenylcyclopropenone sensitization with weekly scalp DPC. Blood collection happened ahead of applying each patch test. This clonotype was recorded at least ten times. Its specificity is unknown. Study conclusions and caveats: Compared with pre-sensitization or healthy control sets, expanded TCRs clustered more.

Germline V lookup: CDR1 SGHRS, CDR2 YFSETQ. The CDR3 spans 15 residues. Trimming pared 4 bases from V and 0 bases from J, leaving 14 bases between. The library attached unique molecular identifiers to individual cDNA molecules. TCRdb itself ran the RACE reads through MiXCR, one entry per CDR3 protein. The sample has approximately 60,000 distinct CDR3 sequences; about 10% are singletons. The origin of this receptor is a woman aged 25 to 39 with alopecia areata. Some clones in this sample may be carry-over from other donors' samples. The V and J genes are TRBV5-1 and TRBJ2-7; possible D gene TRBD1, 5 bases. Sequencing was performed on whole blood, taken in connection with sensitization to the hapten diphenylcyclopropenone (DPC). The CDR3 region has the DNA TGCGCCAGCAGCACGGACACCTTGAGCTCCTACGAGCAGTACTTC. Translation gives CASSTDTLSSYEQYF.